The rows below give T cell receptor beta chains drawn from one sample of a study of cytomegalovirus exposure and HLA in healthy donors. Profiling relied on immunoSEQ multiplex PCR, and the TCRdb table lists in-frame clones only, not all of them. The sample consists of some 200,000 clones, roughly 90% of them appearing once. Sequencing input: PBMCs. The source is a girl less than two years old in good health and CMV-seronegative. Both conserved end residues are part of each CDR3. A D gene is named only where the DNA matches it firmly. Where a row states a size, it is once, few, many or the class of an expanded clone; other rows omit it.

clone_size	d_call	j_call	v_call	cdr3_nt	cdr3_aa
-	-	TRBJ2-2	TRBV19	TGTGCCAGTAGTGTCCTTCCGAACACCGGGGAGCTGTTTTTT	CASSVLPNTGELFF
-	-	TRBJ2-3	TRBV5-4	TGTGCCAGCAGCTTAGGGCTAGGAGGTAACGGCGGAAGTACGCAGTATTTT	CASSLGLGGNGGSTQYF
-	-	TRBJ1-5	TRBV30	TGTGCCTGGGGCAGGGGTCATGGCAATCAGCCCCAGCATTTT	CAWGRGHGNQPQHF
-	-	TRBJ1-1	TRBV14	TGTGCCAGCAGCCAGGTTGGGGGGGACACTGAAGCTTTCTTT	CASSQVGGDTEAFF
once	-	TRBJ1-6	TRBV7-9	TGTGCCAGCAGCTTAGGACAGACGTATAATTCACCCCTCCACTTT	CASSLGQTYNSPLHF
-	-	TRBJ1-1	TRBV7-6	TGTGCCAGCAGCGGCCCAGGTGGGTGGGACACTGAAGCTTTCTTT	CASSGPGGWDTEAFF
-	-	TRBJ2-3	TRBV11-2	TGTGCCAGCAGCTTCCGGGATACGCAGTATTTT	CASSFRDTQYF
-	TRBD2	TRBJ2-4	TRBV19	TGTGCCAGTAGTATATCACTAGCGGGGGGGCCCAAAAACATTCAGTACTTC	CASSISLAGGPKNIQYF
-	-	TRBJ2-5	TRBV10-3	TGTGCCATCAGTGGAAGAGGTTTCGAGACCCAGTACTTC	CAISGRGFETQYF
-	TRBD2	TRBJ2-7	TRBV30	TGTGCCTGGAGTGGGGCGCCTAGCGGAGTGAGCTACGAGCAGTACTTC	CAWSGAPSGVSYEQYF